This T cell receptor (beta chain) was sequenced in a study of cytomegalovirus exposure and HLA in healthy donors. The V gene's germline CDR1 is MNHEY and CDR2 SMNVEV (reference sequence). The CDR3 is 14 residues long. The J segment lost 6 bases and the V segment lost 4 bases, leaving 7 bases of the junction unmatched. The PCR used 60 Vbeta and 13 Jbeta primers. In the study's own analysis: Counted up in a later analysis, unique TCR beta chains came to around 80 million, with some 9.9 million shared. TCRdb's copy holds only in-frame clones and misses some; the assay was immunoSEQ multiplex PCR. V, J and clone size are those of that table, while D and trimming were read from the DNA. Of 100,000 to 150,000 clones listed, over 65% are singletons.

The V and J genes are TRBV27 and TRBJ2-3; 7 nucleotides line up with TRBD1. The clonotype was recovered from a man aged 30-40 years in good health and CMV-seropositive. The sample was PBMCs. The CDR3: CASSSTGVGDTQYF. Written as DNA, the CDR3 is TGTGCCAGCAGTTCAACAGGGGTAGGCGATACGCAGTATTTT.